These T cell receptor beta chains were read from a single sample in a study of cytomegalovirus exposure and HLA in healthy donors. Produced via immunoSEQ multiplex PCR; TCRdb's table is partial and in-frame only. The table lists hundreds of thousands of clones, about 80% of them singletons. The sequenced sample was PBMCs. These receptor sequences come from a woman between 55 and 75 years old in good health and CMV-seropositive. Each CDR3 is given with its conserved first and last residue. The D gene is left open where the match is weak. A clone size is listed for some rows: how often the clone was seen (once, few, many), or a class if it is expanded.

v_gene	d_gene	len	abundance	j_gene	CDR3nt	CDR3aa
TRBV28	.	12	.	TRBJ1-3	TGTGCCAGCAGTTCTGTGGGGAGGTCCATATATTTT	CASSSVGRSIYF
TRBV5-1	.	14	.	TRBJ2-7	TGCGCCAGCAGCACCTACTCACGGGGATCCGAGCAGTACTTC	CASSTYSRGSEQYF
TRBV5-1	TRBD2	15	.	TRBJ2-1	TGCGCCAGCAGCTTGAGTCTAGCGGGGGGGAATGAGCAGTTCTTC	CASSLSLAGGNEQFF
TRBV15	TRBD1	16	.	TRBJ2-2	TGTGCCACCAGCAGAGGAGGCCAAACAGGGGCAGGGGAGCTGTTTTTT	CATSRGGQTGAGELFF
TRBV6-5	TRBD2	13	.	TRBJ2-7	TGTGCCAGCAGATCCCCGGGAGGAAACGAGCAGTACTTC	CASRSPGGNEQYF
TRBV19	TRBD1	15	.	TRBJ1-1	TGTGCCGCTACCCGGAAGGGACAGGGGGCGCTTGAAGCTTTCTTT	CAATRKGQGALEAFF
TRBV6-1	.	16	.	TRBJ2-5	TGTGCCAGCAGTGAACCCACGCGGGTCCCCCAAGAGACCCAGTACTTC	CASSEPTRVPQETQYF
TRBV27	TRBD1	15	.	TRBJ1-1	TGTGCCAGCAGTACAGGGGGCGCGTTGTATACTGAAGCTTTCTTT	CASSTGGALYTEAFF
TRBV7-9	TRBD2	18	few	TRBJ2-1	TGTGCCAGCAGCACCCCGGGACTAGCGGGAGACCCCTACAATGAGCAGTTCTTC	CASSTPGLAGDPYNEQFF
TRBV5-1	.	15	.	TRBJ2-5	TGCGCCAGCAGCCCAAATCCCGCGGCCGGAGGGGAGCAGTACTTC	CASSPNPAAGGEQYF
TRBV10-3	.	12	.	TRBJ2-5	TGTGCCATCAGATCAGGCCAAGAGACCCAGTACTTC	CAIRSGQETQYF
TRBV28	TRBD1	13	few	TRBJ1-6	TGTGCCAGCAGGGACAGGGCCAATTCACCCCTCCACTTT	CASRDRANSPLHF
TRBV18	.	13	.	TRBJ2-2	TGTGCCAGCTCACCGGGGGCAACCGGGGAGCTGTTTTTT	CASSPGATGELFF
TRBV7-2	.	14	few	TRBJ2-7	TGTGCCAGCAGCCCACTCCCACTTTATGAAGAGCAGTACTTC	CASSPLPLYEEQYF
TRBV4-2	TRBD2	13	.	TRBJ2-1	TGTGCCAGCAGCCAAGCTAGCGGGGTTGAGCAGTTCTTC	CASSQASGVEQFF
TRBV7-8	TRBD2	15	.	TRBJ2-7	TGTGCCAGCAGCCCCTTGGGCAGCGGGAGTGGCGAGCAGTACTTC	CASSPLGSGSGEQYF
TRBV5-5	TRBD1	13	.	TRBJ2-7	TGTGCCAGCAGCTTACAGGGGCCGGGCGAGCAGTACTTC	CASSLQGPGEQYF
TRBV14	TRBD1	15	.	TRBJ1-2	TGTGCCAGCAGTCCAAGATTGAAGGGGGCAAGGGGCTACACCTTC	CASSPRLKGARGYTF
TRBV11-2	TRBD2	15	few	TRBJ2-7	TGTGCCAGCAGGGGAGCTAGCGGGAGGGCCCTCGAGCAGTACTTC	CASRGASGRALEQYF
TRBV7-9	.	11	once	TRBJ2-7	TGTGCCAGCAGCGTCTATTACGAGCAGTACTTC	CASSVYYEQYF
TRBV6-5	TRBD2	15	.	TRBJ2-2	TGTGCCAGCAGTTCTTTAGCGGGAGGTCCCGGGGAGCTGTTTTTT	CASSSLAGGPGELFF
TRBV18	.	14	.	TRBJ1-1	TGTGCCACCTTACCTGGCTTCTTGAACACTGAAGCTTTCTTT	CATLPGFLNTEAFF
TRBV7-3	TRBD1	13	.	TRBJ2-7	TGTGCCAGCAGTCTTGAGGGGGCGAACGAGCAGTACTTC	CASSLEGANEQYF
TRBV5-1	.	14	.	TRBJ1-2	TGCGCCAGCAGGAGTTCGGGCAGGGGCCTAGGCTACACCTTC	CASRSSGRGLGYTF
TRBV6-1	.	15	.	TRBJ1-2	TGTGCCAGCAGTGAACGGCTGGGCACAAACTATGGCTACACCTTC	CASSERLGTNYGYTF
TRBV28	TRBD1	15	few	TRBJ1-3	TGTGCCAGCAGACCAGGACAGGCTTTCGGAAACACCATATATTTT	CASRPGQAFGNTIYF
TRBV6-5	TRBD1	15	.	TRBJ2-2	TGTGCCAGCAGTTGGGGGACAGGGGCCACCGGGGAGCTGTTTTTT	CASSWGTGATGELFF
TRBV7-9	TRBD1	13	.	TRBJ1-4	TGTGCCAGCAGCCAACAGGGGGCAAGTCAACTGTTTTTT	CASSQQGASQLFF
TRBV9	.	15	.	TRBJ2-3	TGTGCCAGCAGCGGAGGGGGACTAAGGGGAGATACGCAGTATTTT	CASSGGGLRGDTQYF
TRBV11-2	.	13	once	TRBJ2-5	TGTGCCAGCAGCTTAGGTAGCACGGAGACCCAGTACTTC	CASSLGSTETQYF
TRBV5-4	TRBD2	13	.	TRBJ2-1	TGTGCCAGCAATGCGGGGGTGCACAATGAGCAGTTCTTC	CASNAGVHNEQFF
TRBV4-3	TRBD2	15	.	TRBJ2-7	TGCGCCAGCAGCCAAGGACTAGCGGGGGGTTACGAGCAGTACTTC	CASSQGLAGGYEQYF
TRBV14	TRBD1	14	.	TRBJ2-5	TGTGCCAGCAGCGAGGACAGGGCCCAAGAGACCCAGTACTTC	CASSEDRAQETQYF
TRBV7-9	TRBD1	16	few	TRBJ1-3	TGTGCCAGCAGCTCCCGGTCAGGGGGCTCTGGAAACACCATATATTTT	CASSSRSGGSGNTIYF
TRBV6-1	TRBD2	15	.	TRBJ2-7	TGTGCCAGCAGTGAAGCGGGACTAGCGCCCTACGAGCAGTACTTC	CASSEAGLAPYEQYF
TRBV2	TRBD1	13	.	TRBJ1-4	TGTGCCAGCAGTGGACAGGGGAATGAAAAACTGTTTTTT	CASSGQGNEKLFF